This TCR beta chain is drawn from a study of T cell repertoires in cytomegalovirus infection. This clonotype was seen at least ten times. TCRdb independently ran MiXCR on the reads; one entry per CDR3 protein. The sample carries about 260,000 distinct CDR3 sequences, roughly 10% recorded once. With 6 bases removed from V and 5 bases from J, the gap between germline ends came to 7 bases. Germline loops: CDR1 MNHEY, CDR2 SVGAGI. The CDR3 sequence is 11 residues long. V is TRBV6-5 and J is TRBJ1-1, with a possible D match to TRBD1 (6 bases). This clonotype was obtained from a human donor in good health (CMV status not recorded). Some clones in this sample may be carry-over from other donors' samples. Material for sequencing was PBMCs. The CDR3 nucleotides read TGTGCCAGCAGCGGACAGACTGAAGCTTTCTTT. Its translation: CASSGQTEAFF.